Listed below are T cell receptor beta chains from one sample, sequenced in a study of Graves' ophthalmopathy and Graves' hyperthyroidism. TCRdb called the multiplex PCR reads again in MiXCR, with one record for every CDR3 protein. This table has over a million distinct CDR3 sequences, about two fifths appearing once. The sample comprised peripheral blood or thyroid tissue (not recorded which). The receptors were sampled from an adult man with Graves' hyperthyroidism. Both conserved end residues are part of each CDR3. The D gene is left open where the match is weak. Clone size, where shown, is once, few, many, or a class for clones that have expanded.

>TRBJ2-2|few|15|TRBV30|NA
TGTGCCTGGAGTGGCGGAGGCGGGTACACCGGGGAGCTGTTTTTT
CAWSGGGGYTGELFF
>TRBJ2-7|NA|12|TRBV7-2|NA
TGTGCCAGCAGCTTATCCAGTAACGAGCAGTACTTC
CASSLSSNEQYF
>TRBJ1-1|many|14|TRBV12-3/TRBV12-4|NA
TGTGCCAGCAGTTTGAGGGGGACATCTTCTGAAGCTTTCTTT
CASSLRGTSSEAFF
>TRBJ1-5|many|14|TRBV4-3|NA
TGCGCCAGCAGCCTTAGCAGGTTAAATCAGCCCCAGCATTTT
CASSLSRLNQPQHF
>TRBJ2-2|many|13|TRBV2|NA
TGTGCCAGCAGTGCGCGGAACACCGGGAAGCTGTTTTTT
CASSARNTGKLFF
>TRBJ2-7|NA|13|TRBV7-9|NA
TGTGCCAGCAGCCCCCCGGTGGGAAGTCAGCAGTACTTC
CASSPPVGSQQYF
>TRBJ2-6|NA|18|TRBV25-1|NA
TGTGCCATCAGTGAAACCTTCGGAGGGTCGTCTGGGGCCAACGTCCTGACTTTC
CAISETFGGSSGANVLTF
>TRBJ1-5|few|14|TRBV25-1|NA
TGTGCCAGCAGTTTATGGCAGGGGCGGCAGCCCCAGCATTTT
CASSLWQGRQPQHF
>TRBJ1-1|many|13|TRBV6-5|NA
TGTGCCAGCAGCTACTCGACGGACACTGAAGCTTTCTTT
CASSYSTDTEAFF
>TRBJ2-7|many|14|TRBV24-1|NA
TGTGCCACCAGTGATTTTGGAGATGGATCCGAGCAGTACTTC
CATSDFGDGSEQYF
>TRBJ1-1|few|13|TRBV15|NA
TGTGCCACCAGCGAAGGATGGAACACTGAAGCTTTCTTT
CATSEGWNTEAFF
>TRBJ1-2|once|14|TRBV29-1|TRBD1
TGCAGCGTTGAAGCTGGACAGGGGTTTCTTGGCTACACCTTC
CSVEAGQGFLGYTF
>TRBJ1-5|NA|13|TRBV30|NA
TGTGCCTGGAGTAGGGCCCCGGGTCAGCCCCAGCATTTT
CAWSRAPGQPQHF
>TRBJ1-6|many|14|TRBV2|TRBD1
TGTGCCAGCAGTGATACAGGGGGCGTCTCACCCCTCCACTTT
CASSDTGGVSPLHF
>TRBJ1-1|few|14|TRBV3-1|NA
TGTGCCAGCAGCTTCCGACAGAAGGGCACTGAAGCTTTCTTT
CASSFRQKGTEAFF
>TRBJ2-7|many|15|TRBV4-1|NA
TGCGCCAGCAGCCAGGGGGGGGCAGGGAGCTACGAGCAGTACTTC
CASSQGGAGSYEQYF
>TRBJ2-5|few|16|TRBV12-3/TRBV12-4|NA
TGTGCCAGCAGTTTCTCAATTGCGGGACAAGGGGAGACCCAGTACTTC
CASSFSIAGQGETQYF
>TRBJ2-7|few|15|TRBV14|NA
TGTGCCAGCAGCCAAGAACCGGACAGAAGATACGAGCAGTACTTC
CASSQEPDRRYEQYF
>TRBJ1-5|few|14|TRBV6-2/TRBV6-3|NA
TGTGCCAGCAGTTACAGCCTTACCTATCAACCCCAGCATTTT
CASSYSLTYQPQHF
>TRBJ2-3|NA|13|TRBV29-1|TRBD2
TGCAGCGTTGCGGGGGGGCTAGTCGATACGCAGTATTTT
CSVAGGLVDTQYF
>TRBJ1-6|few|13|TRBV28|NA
TGTGCCAGCGCCAGAGAAACTAATTCACCCCTCCACTTT
CASARETNSPLHF
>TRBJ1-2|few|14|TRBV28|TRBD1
TGTGCCAGCAGATCACCCGACAGGGACTATGGCTACACCTTC
CASRSPDRDYGYTF
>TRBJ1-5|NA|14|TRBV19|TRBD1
TGTGCCAGTAGCCCGGGACAGCGATATCAGCCCCAGCATTTT
CASSPGQRYQPQHF
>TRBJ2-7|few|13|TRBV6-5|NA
TGTGCCAGCAGTAAACGTGGGGGGCACGAGCAGTACTTC
CASSKRGGHEQYF
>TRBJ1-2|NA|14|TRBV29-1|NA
TGCAGCGTTGAATGGCCTAGCGGGGGGCTGGGCTACACCTTC
CSVEWPSGGLGYTF
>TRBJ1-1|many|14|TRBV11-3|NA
TGTGCCAGCAGCCCTTGGGTTAGGGACACTGAAGCTTTCTTT
CASSPWVRDTEAFF
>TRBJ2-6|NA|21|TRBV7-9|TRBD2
TGTGCCAGCAGCGGTGGAGAATGGACTAGCGGGCCTTTATCTGGGGCCAACGTCCTGACTTTC
CASSGGEWTSGPLSGANVLTF
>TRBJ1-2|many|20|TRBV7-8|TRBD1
TGTGCCAGCAGCTTCAGGCACCGGACGGACAGGCTCTCCGAACGCTATGGCTACACCTTC
CASSFRHRTDRLSERYGYTF
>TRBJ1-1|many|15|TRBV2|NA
TGTGCCAGCAGTACCCGGGAGGGCAGGAACACTGAAGCTTTCTTT
CASSTREGRNTEAFF
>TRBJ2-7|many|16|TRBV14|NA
TGTGCCAGCAGCCAAGATCGTTGGCCTAGCTCCTACGAGCAGTACTTC
CASSQDRWPSSYEQYF
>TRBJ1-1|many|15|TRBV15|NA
TGTGCCACCAGCAGAGAACCCAGAATTATCACTGAAGCTTTCTTT
CATSREPRIITEAFF
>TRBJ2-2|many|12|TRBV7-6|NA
TGTGCCAGCAGCTTCATCACCGGGGAGCTGTTTTTT
CASSFITGELFF
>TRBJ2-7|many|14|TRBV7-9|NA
TGTGCCAGCAGCCCGCGGGGCTCCACCTACGAGCAGTACTTC
CASSPRGSTYEQYF
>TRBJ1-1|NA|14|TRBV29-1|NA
TGCAGCGTTTTGGACCTGAGGACGGGTCGACAAGCTTTCTTT
CSVLDLRTGRQAFF
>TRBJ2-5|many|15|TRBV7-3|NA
TGTGCCAGCAGCCGCGGACACGCCATGGTGGAGACCCAGTACTTC
CASSRGHAMVETQYF
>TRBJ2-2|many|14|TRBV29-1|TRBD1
TGCAGCGTGAGGGGACAGGGAAGCACCGGGGAGCTGTTTTTT
CSVRGQGSTGELFF
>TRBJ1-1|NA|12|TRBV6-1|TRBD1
TGTGCCAGCACCAAAACAGGGGTTGAAGCTTTCTTT
CASTKTGVEAFF
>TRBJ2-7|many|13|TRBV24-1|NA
TGTGCCACCAGTGATTCAGGGATCTACGAGCAGTACTTC
CATSDSGIYEQYF
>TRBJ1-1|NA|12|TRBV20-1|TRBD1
TGCAGTGCGCATTCAGGGGGCCTAGAAGCTTTCTTT
CSAHSGGLEAFF
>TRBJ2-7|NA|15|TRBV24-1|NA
TGTGCCAGCAGTTACATGGACGGAAGCTCCTACGAGCAGTACTTC
CASSYMDGSSYEQYF
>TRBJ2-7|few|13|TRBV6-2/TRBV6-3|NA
TGTGCCAGCAGGGAAGGCGGAGGGGTTGAGCAGTACTTC
CASREGGGVEQYF
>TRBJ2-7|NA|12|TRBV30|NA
TGTGCCTGGAGCTCAGACACCTACGAGCAGTACTTC
CAWSSDTYEQYF
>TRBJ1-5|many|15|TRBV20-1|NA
TGCAGTGCTAGAAGGTCGGAGGCAAGCAATCAGCCCCAGCATTTT
CSARRSEASNQPQHF
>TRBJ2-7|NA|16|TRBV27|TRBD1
TGTGCCAGCAGGACGATGACCGGGACAGGGTCCTACGAGCAGTACTTC
CASRTMTGTGSYEQYF
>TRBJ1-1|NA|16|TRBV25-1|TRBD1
TGTGCCAGCAGAGACAAGACAGGGGCTCTGAACACTGAAGCTTTCTTT
CASRDKTGALNTEAFF
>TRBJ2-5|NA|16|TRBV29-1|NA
TGCAGCGTTGAAGTTGAGATGACTCGGTACCAAGAGACCCAGTACTTC
CSVEVEMTRYQETQYF